This T cell receptor (beta chain) was recovered during a study of cytomegalovirus exposure and HLA in healthy donors. Findings of the study overall: Prior analysis indicated that the majority of TCR beta V segments exhibited productivity approximately 90% or approximately 30% of the time. Common viral pathogens (according to a later analysis) appeared linked to several of the most significant clusters. An analysis was carried out at a later point. It showed that HLA-associated TCR beta chains were more clonally expanded than equally common non-associated chains.

It was with 60 Vbeta and 13 Jbeta primers that the PCR ran. The repertoire was sequenced with immunoSEQ multiplex PCR; TCRdb's copy has only in-frame clones and lacks some. The sample has 150,000 or so clones, approximately 71% seen once. At collection, donors were nominally healthy, but unrecorded immune exposures were probable. Trimming stripped 1 base from V and 10 bases from J, with 17 bases between. The CDR3 has 14 amino acids. Germline loops: CDR1 SGHTA, CDR2 FQGNSA. To note about this clone: Its antigen is currently unknown.

This clonotype was sampled from a man aged 40-49 years in good health and CMV-seronegative. The sample comprised PBMCs. The chain recombines TRBV7-2 with TRBJ2-7; D is unresolved. For the CDR3, the DNA is TGTGCCAGCAGCTTAGGGATGCATCCTACGGGTCAGTACTTC. Its protein is CASSLGMHPTGQYF.